Presented here are 18 T cell receptor beta chains from one specimen sequenced in a study of human T cells and chemical hapten exposure. Time point described: pre-sensitization, week 0. Indicated treatment: therapeutic diphenylcyclopropenone sensitization with weekly scalp DPC. TCRdb reprocessed the RACE reads via MiXCR and lists one record per CDR3 protein. The table lists tens of thousands of distinct CDR3 sequences, over 9.5% of them singletons. The starting material was whole blood, obtained in connection with sensitization to the hapten diphenylcyclopropenone (DPC). These TCRs come from a man in his thirties or forties with alopecia areata. Some clones in this sample may be carry-over from other donors' samples.

This clonotype has a count of ten or more. The V gene is TRBV5-4, the J gene TRBJ2-5, with 9 bases matching TRBD1. Germline V lookup: CDR1 SGHNT, CDR2 YYREEE (reference sequence). With V trimmed by 6 bases and J by 5 bases, 5 bases remained unmatched. The CDR3 length is 13 residues. CDR3 DNA sequence: TGTGCCAGCACACGGACAGGGGTTGAGACCCAGTACTTC. It is translated as CASTRTGVETQYF.

The chain combines TRBV28 with TRBJ1-4; D gene uncertain. This CDR3 has 16 residues. V lost 3 bases and J 0 bases, leaving 11 bases between the germline ends. The germline V gene encodes CDR1 MDHEN and CDR2 SYDVKM. As DNA, the CDR3 is TGTGCCAGCAGTTTCTTGACTGCTGCAACTAATGAAAAACTGTTTTTT. Its protein product is CASSFLTAATNEKLFF.

Many counts were recorded for this clonotype. The V gene is TRBV6-5, the J gene TRBJ2-2, with D possibly TRBD2 on 5 matching bases. V was shortened by 5 bases and J by 3 bases, with 16 bases between the two germline ends. Germline V CDR1 and CDR2: MNHEY, SVGAGI. This CDR3 is built from 16 residues. The CDR3 bases are TGTGCCAGCAGTCGCCGGTACGGGAAAGACACCGGGGAGCTGTTTTTT. It codes for CASSRRYGKDTGELFF.

This clonotype was detected only a few times. The V and J genes are TRBV6-5 and TRBJ1-1; D is possibly TRBD1 (5 bases). Germline CDR1 is MNHEY and CDR2 is SVGAGI. The V and J ends lost 6 bases and 0 bases respectively, with 11 bases between them. The CDR3 is 14 amino acids. CDR3 nucleotides: TGTGCCAGCAGGGACACTCTCATGAACACTGAAGCTTTCTTT. This sequence encodes CASRDTLMNTEAFF.

Notes on this clonotype: With a much larger clone just one base away, this may be a read error. The genes are TRBV20-1 and TRBJ1-3; D uncertain. The length of the CDR3 is 17 residues. Germline V gives CDR1 DFQATT, CDR2 SNEGSKA (reference sequence). CDR3 in DNA: TGCAGTGCTAGAGATTTGGGTACAGAGACCTCTGGAACCACCATATATTTT. It encodes CSARDLGTETSGTTIYF.

This clonotype was found many times. V usage is TRBV3-1 and J usage is TRBJ2-5; D is uncertain. V lost 0 bases to trimming and J lost 2 bases, with 10 bases between them. The CDR3 length is 15 residues. Germline values: CDR1 LGHDT, CDR2 YNNKEL (reference sequence). The CDR3 sequence is CASSQDQSIQETQYF. CDR3 sequence (DNA): TGTGCCAGCAGCCAAGATCAATCTATTCAAGAGACCCAGTACTTC.

V usage is TRBV7-2 and J usage is TRBJ2-6, with 7 bases lining up with TRBD1. Germline V gene sequence: CDR1 SGHTA, CDR2 FQGNSA. Germline trimming cut 5 bases from V and 2 bases from J; bases unmatched to any gene: 9. This CDR3 region has 17 residues. The CDR3 protein is CASSPDRVGTGANVLTF. The CDR3, as DNA: TGTGCCAGCAGCCCTGACAGGGTTGGAACTGGGGCCAACGTCCTGACTTTC. Combining the CDR3 with reference TRBV7-2 and TRBJ2-6 gives the whole variable domain GAGVSQSPSNKVTEKGKDVELRCDPISGHTALYWYRQSLGQGLEFLIYFQGNSAPDKSGLPSDRFSAERTGGSVSTLTIQRTQQEDSAVYLCASSPDRVGTGANVLTFGAGSRLTVL.

This clonotype was seen more than once but under ten times. V usage is TRBV19 and J usage is TRBJ2-2; D is uncertain. The V gene lost 8 bases and the J gene lost 3 bases, with 10 bases spanning the gap. Germline-derived CDR1 and CDR2 are LNHDA and SQIVND (reference sequence). CDR3 length: 13 amino acids. CDR3 amino acids: CASRTDHTGELFF. The CDR3 nucleotides read TGTGCCAGTCGCACGGACCACACCGGGGAGCTGTTTTTT.

This clonotype was observed at least ten times. This sequence joins TRBV19 and TRBJ2-2; 8 nucleotides align to TRBD1. CDR3 length: 15 amino acids. The germline CDR1 and CDR2 sequences are LNHDA and SQIVND (reference sequence). Trimming cost V 1 base and J 8 bases; bases outside gene matches: 6. The CDR3 region is CASSIVDRASGELFF. The CDR3 nucleotides read TGTGCCAGTAGTATAGTGGACAGGGCTTCAGGGGAGCTGTTTTTT.

A word on this clonotype: Relative to the germline gene, one junction end is altered; a read error may explain this. The chain uses TRBV5-1 and TRBJ2-7; D may be TRBD2 (6 bases). CDR1 is SGHRS and CDR2 is YFSETQ in the germline V gene. The CDR3 runs to 14 residues. This chain's CDR3 is CASSFWTISSEQYF. The DNA of the CDR3 is TGCGCCAGCAGCTTTTGGACTATCTCCTCCGAGCAGTACTTC.

The chain employs TRBV9 and TRBJ1-3; tentatively, D is TRBD1 (6 bases). With 0 bases removed from V and 3 bases from J, the gap between germline ends came to 10 bases. Germline CDR1 is SGDLS and CDR2 is YYNGEE. The CDR3 is made up of 15 amino acids. CDR3 sequence reads: CASSVAGQHGNTIYF. CDR3 coding DNA: TGTGCCAGCAGCGTAGCCGGACAGCATGGAAACACCATATATTTT.

This clonotype has a count of ten or more. The V and J genes are TRBV4-2 and TRBJ2-1; 13 positions match TRBD2. This CDR3 has 18 amino acids. J gave up 1 base and V 1 base, and 4 bases lay outside the gene matches. CDR1 is LGHNA and CDR2 is YNFKEQ in the germline V gene. CDR3: CASSQVGLAGASYNEQFF. The CDR3 DNA reads as TGTGCCAGCAGCCAAGTAGGACTAGCGGGAGCGTCCTACAATGAGCAGTTCTTC.

The table lists this clonotype with a few counts. The rearrangement links TRBV7-2 to TRBJ2-3; D might be TRBD2 (6 bases). Germline V gene lookup returns CDR1 SGHTA and CDR2 FQGNSA. CDR3 length: 15 amino acids. Trimming took off 6 bases at V and 0 bases at J, with 13 bases between the two ends. This CDR3 reads CASRYIGTSTDTQYF. CDR3 in DNA: TGTGCCAGCAGATACATCGGGACTAGCACAGATACGCAGTATTTT.

This clonotype came up many times. The V gene is TRBV12-3 or TRBV12-4, the J gene TRBJ2-5, with D unclear. The CDR3 extends over 15 amino acids. Trimming stripped 4 bases from V and 11 bases from J, with 23 bases between. CDR3 nucleotide sequence: TGTGCCAGCAGTTCTAACCCCGGTTACCTCGGGTCTCAGTACTTC. Translating gives CASSSNPGYLGSQYF.

The chain combines TRBV20-1 with TRBJ2-5, with D hard to call. Per germline, CDR1 DFQATT and CDR2 SNEGSKA (reference sequence). V shed 6 bases and J shed 5 bases, with 25 bases lying between them. The CDR3 length is 16 residues. The CDR3 reads CSALGGRSEFWETQYF. DNA for the CDR3: TGCAGTGCCCTCGGCGGCAGGTCGGAGTTCTGGGAGACCCAGTACTTC.

The chain combines TRBV5-1 with TRBJ2-2; D gene uncertain. V was cut by 6 bases and J by 1 base, with 10 bases left in between. Germline V gene lookup returns CDR1 SGHRS and CDR2 YFSETQ. The CDR3 length is 14 residues. CDR3 sequence reads: CASTLDGNTGELFF. The CDR3 DNA is TGCGCCAGCACCCTGGACGGGAACACCGGGGAGCTGTTTTTT.

This clonotype was observed many times. The chain couples TRBV12-3 or TRBV12-4 to TRBJ2-2; 11 nucleotides line up with TRBD1. The CDR3 extends over 19 amino acids. The V segment lost 9 bases and the J segment 4 bases; nucleotides outside the gene matches: 19. The CDR3 DNA reads TGTGCCAGTCGGACAGGGGGCAAAAGTTCGGCCCTCCTCACCGGGGAGCTGTTTTTT. Translated, it gives CASRTGGKSSALLTGELFF.

This clonotype was observed at least ten times. The chain has TRBV20-1 and TRBJ1-5; the match to TRBD1 covers 8 bases. The V and J ends lost 5 bases and 2 bases, in that order; junction bases with no gene match: 11. The CDR3 runs 16 residues. Germline V gene lookup returns CDR1 DFQATT and CDR2 SNEGSKA (reference sequence). CDR3 residues: CSASARGLGGNQPQHF. As DNA, the CDR3 is TGCAGTGCTTCCGCCAGGGGGCTCGGTGGCAATCAGCCCCAGCATTTT.